Presented here are 16 T cell receptor beta chains from one specimen sequenced in a study of cytomegalovirus exposure and HLA in healthy donors (dated by TCRdb to about 2017). Library prep was done by the immunoSEQ multiplex PCR assay. For the multiplex PCR, a mixture combining 60 forward primers for TCR Vbeta segments and 13 reverse primers for TCR Jbeta segments was used. Here the immuneACCESS table is served through TCRdb, limited to in-frame sequences with V and J called. Missing clones are a known gap in these copies; in checked studies unresolved V genes cover under half, and the rest lacks a known reason. The sample data list approximately 180,000 clones, and 70% to 90% of these were observed just once. Roughly 1.8% of the sample is held by the ten biggest clonotypes. The sequenced material came from PBMCs. The source of these receptors is a woman aged 18-35 years in good health and CMV-seronegative.

This clone appeared a few times. The CDR3 here is CAPDRGHYGYTF. In DNA, the CDR3 is TGTGCCCCGGACAGGGGGCATTATGGCTACACCTTC. The chain recombines TRBV21-1 with TRBJ1-2; the table's D call TRBD1 went unverified against the DNA. TRBV21-1 is given as a pseudogene. This CDR3 spans 12 amino acids.

This clone was seen only once. The V call is TRBV27, the J call TRBJ1-6; 8 nucleotides match TRBD1. The CDR3 extends over 16 amino acids. J lost 7 bases, V lost 6 bases, and 11 bases had no gene match. Germline CDR1 MNHEY, CDR2 SMNVEV (reference sequence). The CDR3 DNA follows: TGTGCCAGCAGACCTCTTGACAGGGGCCCGAATTCACCCCTCCACTTT. This encodes CASRPLDRGPNSPLHF.

The rearrangement uses TRBV21-1 and TRBJ2-7; the table's D call TRBD1 went unverified against the DNA. TRBV21-1 corresponds to a pseudogene. The CDR3 is 16 amino acids. The CDR3 nucleotides are TGTGCCAGCAGCAAACATGGCAGGGCGAGCTCCTACGAGCAGTACTTC. Protein sequence: CASSKHGRASSYEQYF.

This chain joins TRBV29-1 and TRBJ1-3; no definite D call. Looked up from germline, CDR1 is SQVTM and CDR2 is ANQGSEA. V was shortened by 6 bases and J by 2 bases, with 8 bases between the two germline ends. CDR3 length: 12 residues. The CDR3 sequence is CSVAMPGNTIYF. The CDR3 bases are TGCAGCGTGGCCATGCCTGGAAACACCATATATTTT.

The CDR3 loop is CASSPTGAPLHF. The CDR3 DNA is TGTGCCAGCAGCCCAACAGGGGCACCCCTCCACTTT. The chain joins TRBV7-2 to TRBJ1-6; 7 bases align to TRBD1. The V and J ends lost 5 bases and 11 bases, in that order; junction bases with no gene match: 3. CDR1 SGHTA and CDR2 FQGNSA come from the germline V gene. The CDR3 spans 12 residues.

V usage is TRBV11-2 and J usage is TRBJ2-5; 11 nucleotides agree with TRBD2. V dropped 5 bases and J dropped 2; count of bases not matched to a gene: 7. The CDR3 runs 16 residues. Germline V CDR1 and CDR2: SGHAT, FQNNGV. CDR3 DNA sequence: TGTGCCAGCAGCCCCCATCTAGCGGGAGGACAAGAGACCCAGTACTTC. Translated, it gives CASSPHLAGGQETQYF. Supplemented by reference TRBV11-2 and TRBJ2-5, the full variable domain reads EAGVAQSPRYKIIEKRQSVAFWCNPISGHATLYWYQQILGQGPKLLIQFQNNGVVDDSQLPKDRFSAERLKGVDSTLKIQPAKLEDSAVYLCASSPHLAGGQETQYFGPGTRLLVL.

CDR3: CASSRTGDYEQYF. In DNA, the CDR3 is TGTGCCAGCAGCAGAACAGGGGACTACGAGCAGTACTTC. The gene calls are TRBV5-4 and TRBJ2-7, with TRBD1 matching over 7 bases. Germline V gives CDR1 SGHNT, CDR2 YYREEE (reference sequence). V shed 4 bases and J 3 bases; nucleotides not matched to a gene: 4. The CDR3 totals 13 residues.

Points on this clone: A read error may produce the germline difference seen at one junction end. This chain joins TRBV4-2 and TRBJ2-1; a possible D gene is TRBD2 (5 bases). The CDR3 is 16 residues long. Germline V gene lookup returns CDR1 LGHNA and CDR2 YNFKEQ. CDR3 sequence (DNA): TGTGCCAGCAGCCAGGGAGACAAAACGAGCTACCATGAGCAGTTCTTC. The encoded protein is CASSQGDKTSYHEQFF.

The rearrangement links TRBV7-9 to TRBJ2-5; a weak D match, TRBD2 (6 bases). Per germline, CDR1 SEHNR and CDR2 FQNEAQ (reference sequence). This CDR3 spans 16 amino acids. V lost 8 bases and J lost 5, with 24 bases in between. CDR3 sequence reads: CASGGGVWGEEETQYF. The CDR3 DNA sequence: TGTGCCAGCGGAGGCGGGGTGTGGGGGGAGGAGGAGACCCAGTACTTC.

A remark on this clone: One junction end disagrees with the germline gene, perhaps due to a read error. The V call is TRBV7-9, the J call TRBJ2-2; 11 nucleotides match TRBD1. CDR3 length: 18 residues. The germline V gene encodes CDR1 SEHNR and CDR2 FQNEAQ (reference sequence). The CDR3 protein is CSSSSLGQGGGSTGELFF. DNA for the CDR3: TGTTCCAGCAGCTCCCTGGGACAGGGGGGAGGGTCGACCGGGGAGCTGTTTTTT.

The V gene is TRBV18, the J gene TRBJ1-1, with D unresolved. The germline gives CDR1 KGHSH, CDR2 LQKENI. CDR3 length: 15 amino acids. V gave up 1 base and J gave up 1 base, with 10 bases separating them. CDR3 residues: CASSPLLEKNTEAFF. CDR3 in DNA: TGTGCCAGCTCACCACTTCTAGAGAAGAACACTGAAGCTTTCTTT.

The J gene is TRBJ2-1, the V gene TRBV5-1; 8 bases fit TRBD2. V lost 1 base, J lost 4 bases, and 4 bases stayed unmatched. This CDR3 is 15 amino acids long. In germline, CDR1 is SGHRS, CDR2 YFSETQ. CDR3 DNA sequence: TGCGCCAGCAGCTTGTCCGGGGGGGCATACAATGAGCAGTTCTTC. It codes for CASSLSGGAYNEQFF.

The V gene is TRBV4-2, the J gene TRBJ2-7; 12 positions match TRBD2. Germline CDR1 and CDR2: LGHNA and YNFKEQ. This CDR3 is 18 amino acids long. V trimming: 4 bases; J trimming: 2 bases; junction bases outside the gene matches: 12. The CDR3 loop reads CASSRSGLAGPVTYEQYF. As DNA, the CDR3 is TGTGCCAGCAGCCGGTCCGGACTAGCGGGGCCTGTCACCTACGAGCAGTACTTC.

The chain links TRBV11-3 to TRBJ2-2; 9 bases map to TRBD2. V was pared by 0 bases and J by 4 bases, with 12 bases of the junction left unmatched. The CDR3 consists of 19 residues. Germline V CDR1 and CDR2: SGHNT, YENEEA. For the CDR3, the DNA is TGTGCCAGCAGCTTAGAAGAGCGGGAGGTAACTGTTCCCACCGGGGAGCTGTTTTTT. This sequence encodes CASSLEEREVTVPTGELFF.

V is TRBV6-5 and J is TRBJ2-2; a weak D match, TRBD1 (5 bases). Trimming took 7 bases from V and 2 from J, leaving 11 bases between them. The CDR3 has 14 amino acids. CDR1 and CDR2 from the germline V gene are MNHEY and SVGAGI. CDR3 DNA: TGTGCCAGCAAAAGGACATCCAACACCGGGGAGCTGTTTTTT. This sequence encodes CASKRTSNTGELFF.

This chain joins TRBV25-1 and TRBJ1-6; D is ambiguous. V was pared by 3 bases and J by 0 bases, with 9 bases between. The CDR3 has 16 residues. Germline V lookup: CDR1 MGHDK, CDR2 SYGVNS. The CDR3 here is CASSDVPGSYNSPLHF. Written as DNA, the CDR3 is TGTGCCAGCAGTGATGTCCCCGGCTCCTATAATTCACCCCTCCACTTT.